This T cell receptor beta chain appears in the sequencing data of a study of T cell repertoires in cytomegalovirus infection. At the level of the study: From public TCR beta signatures came an indication of both CMV infection and matching HLA type.

TCRdb reprocessed the reads with MiXCR, giving one entry per CDR3 protein. The sample includes over 450,000 distinct CDR3 sequences, 11% of them seen just once. In this sample, this clonotype turned up many times. Antigen: not known. Germline CDR1 is MDHEN and CDR2 is SYDVKM. This CDR3 contains 17 residues. The ends were cut back, 5 bases at V and 7 bases at J, with 24 bases in the middle. Study-level findings and limits: The ex vivo response was dominated by HLA-C-restricted CMV-specific TCR beta clonotypes. The cumulative frequency of public TCR beta families distinguished individuals who carried CMV together with the relevant HLA.

Sequenced input: PBMCs. The V call is TRBV28, the J call TRBJ2-1; D is perhaps TRBD1 (7 bases). This clonotype originated in a human donor in good health (CMV status not recorded). Some clones in this sample may be carry-over from other donors' samples. DNA for the CDR3: TGTGCCAGCAGTCTGCCAGGGGGGCCGCGTGGGGCAAATGAGCAGTTCTTC. Encoded protein: CASSLPGGPRGANEQFF. The full variable domain, its missing parts supplied by reference TRBV28 and TRBJ2-1, is DVKVTQSSRYLVKRTGEKVFLECVQDMDHENMFWYRQDPGLGLRLIYFSYDVKMKEKGDIPEGYSVSREKKERFSLILESASTNQTSMYLCASSLPGGPRGANEQFFGPGTRLTVL.